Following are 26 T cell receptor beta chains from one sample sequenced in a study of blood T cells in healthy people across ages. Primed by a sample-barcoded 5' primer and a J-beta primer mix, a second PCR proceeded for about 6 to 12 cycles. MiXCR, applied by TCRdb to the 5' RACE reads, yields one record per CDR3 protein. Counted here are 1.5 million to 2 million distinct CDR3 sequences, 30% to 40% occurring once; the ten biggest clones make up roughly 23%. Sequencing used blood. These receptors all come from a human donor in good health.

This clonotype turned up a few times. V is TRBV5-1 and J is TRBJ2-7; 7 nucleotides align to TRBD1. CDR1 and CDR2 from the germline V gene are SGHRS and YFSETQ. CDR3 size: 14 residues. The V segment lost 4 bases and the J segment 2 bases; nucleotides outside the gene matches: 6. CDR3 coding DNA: TGCGCCAGCAGCACCAGGACAGGAGCCTACGAGCAGTACTTC. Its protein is CASSTRTGAYEQYF.

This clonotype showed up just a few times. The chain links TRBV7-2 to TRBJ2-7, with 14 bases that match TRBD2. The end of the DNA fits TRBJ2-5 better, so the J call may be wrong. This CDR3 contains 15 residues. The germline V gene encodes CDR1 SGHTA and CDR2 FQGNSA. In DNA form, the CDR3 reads TGTGCCAGCAGCCGGACTAGCGGGGGGTTGGAGACCCAGTACTTC. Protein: CASSRTSGGLETQYF.

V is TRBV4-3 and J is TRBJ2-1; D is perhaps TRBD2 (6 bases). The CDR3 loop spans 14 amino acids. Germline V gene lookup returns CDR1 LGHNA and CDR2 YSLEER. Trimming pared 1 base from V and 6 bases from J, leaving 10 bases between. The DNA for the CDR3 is TGCGCCAGCAGCCAAGTTCAGGGACTCAATGAGCAGTTCTTC. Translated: CASSQVQGLNEQFF.

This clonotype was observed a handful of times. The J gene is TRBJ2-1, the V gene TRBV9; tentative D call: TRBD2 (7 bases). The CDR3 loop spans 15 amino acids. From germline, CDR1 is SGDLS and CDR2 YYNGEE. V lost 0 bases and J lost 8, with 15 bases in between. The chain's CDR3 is CASSVVGGGWDEQFF. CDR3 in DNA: TGTGCCAGCAGCGTAGTGGGGGGGGGCTGGGATGAGCAGTTCTTC.

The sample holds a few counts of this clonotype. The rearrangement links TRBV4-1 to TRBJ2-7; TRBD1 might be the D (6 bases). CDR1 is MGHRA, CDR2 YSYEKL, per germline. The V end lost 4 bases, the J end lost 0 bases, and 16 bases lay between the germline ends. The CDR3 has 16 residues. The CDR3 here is CASSLQYQGSSYEQYF. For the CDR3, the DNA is TGCGCCAGCAGCCTACAATACCAGGGGAGCTCCTACGAGCAGTACTTC.

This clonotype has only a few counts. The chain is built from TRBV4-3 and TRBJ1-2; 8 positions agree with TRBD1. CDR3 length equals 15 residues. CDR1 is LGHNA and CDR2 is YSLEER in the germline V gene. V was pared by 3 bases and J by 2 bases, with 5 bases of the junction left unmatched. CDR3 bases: TGCGCCAGCAGCCATACAGGGGGGAGAAACTATGGCTACACCTTC. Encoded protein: CASSHTGGRNYGYTF.

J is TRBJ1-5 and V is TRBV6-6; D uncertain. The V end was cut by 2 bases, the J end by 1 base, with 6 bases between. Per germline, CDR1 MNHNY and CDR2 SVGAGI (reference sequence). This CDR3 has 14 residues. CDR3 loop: CASSYAPSNQPQHF. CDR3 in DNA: TGTGCCAGCAGTTACGCCCCCAGCAATCAGCCCCAGCATTTT.

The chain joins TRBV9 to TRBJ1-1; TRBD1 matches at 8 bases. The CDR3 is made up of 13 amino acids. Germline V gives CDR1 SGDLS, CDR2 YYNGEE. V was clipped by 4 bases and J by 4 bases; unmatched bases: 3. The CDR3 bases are TGTGCCAGCAGCATGACAGGGGCCACTGAAGCTTTCTTT. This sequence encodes CASSMTGATEAFF.

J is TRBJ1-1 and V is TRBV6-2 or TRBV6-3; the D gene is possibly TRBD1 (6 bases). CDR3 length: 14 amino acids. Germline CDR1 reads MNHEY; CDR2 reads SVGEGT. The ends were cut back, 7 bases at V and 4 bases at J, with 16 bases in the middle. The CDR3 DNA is TGTGCCAGCACTCGACAAGGGGGATCCACTGAAGCTTTCTTT. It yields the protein CASTRQGGSTEAFF.

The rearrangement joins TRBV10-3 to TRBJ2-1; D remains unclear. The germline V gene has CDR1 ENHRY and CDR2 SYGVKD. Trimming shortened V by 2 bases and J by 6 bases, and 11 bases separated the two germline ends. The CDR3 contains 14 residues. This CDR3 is CAISEANWGNEQFF. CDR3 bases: TGTGCCATCAGTGAGGCGAACTGGGGCAATGAGCAGTTCTTC.

CDR3 loop: CATSRGGNAYEQYF. CDR3 coding DNA: TGTGCCACCAGCAGAGGTGGGAACGCCTACGAGCAGTACTTC. V gene TRBV15 combines with J gene TRBJ2-7; D gene unclear. Between the trimmed V and J ends, which lost 1 base and 2 bases, there was a span of 9 bases. The CDR3 runs to 14 residues. Germline CDR1 reads LNHNV; CDR2 reads YYDKDF (reference sequence).

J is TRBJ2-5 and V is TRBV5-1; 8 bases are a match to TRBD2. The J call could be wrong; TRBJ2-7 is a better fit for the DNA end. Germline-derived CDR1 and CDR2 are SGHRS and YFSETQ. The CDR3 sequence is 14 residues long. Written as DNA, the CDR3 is TGCGCCAGCAGCCCAGGGACTAGACCCTACGAGCAGTACTTC. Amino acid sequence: CASSPGTRPYEQYF.

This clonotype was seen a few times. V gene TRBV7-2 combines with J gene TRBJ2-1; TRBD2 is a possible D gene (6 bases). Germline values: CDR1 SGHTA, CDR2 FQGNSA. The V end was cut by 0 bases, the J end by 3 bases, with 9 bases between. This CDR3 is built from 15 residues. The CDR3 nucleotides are TGTGCCAGCAGCTTAGCCGGGACTCACTACAATGAGCAGTTCTTC. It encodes CASSLAGTHYNEQFF.

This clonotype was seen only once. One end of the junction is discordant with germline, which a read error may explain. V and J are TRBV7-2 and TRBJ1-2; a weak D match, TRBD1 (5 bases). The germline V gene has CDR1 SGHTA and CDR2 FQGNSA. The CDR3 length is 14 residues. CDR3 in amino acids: CASGLGTWSYGYTF. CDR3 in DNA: TGTGCCAGCGGCTTAGGGACCTGGAGCTATGGCTACACCTTC. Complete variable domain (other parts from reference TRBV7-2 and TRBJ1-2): GAGVSQSPSNKVTEKGKDVELRCDPISGHTALYWYRQSLGQGLEFLIYFQGNSAPDKSGLPSDRFSAERTGGSVSTLTIQRTQQEDSAVYLCASGLGTWSYGYTFGSGTRLTVV.

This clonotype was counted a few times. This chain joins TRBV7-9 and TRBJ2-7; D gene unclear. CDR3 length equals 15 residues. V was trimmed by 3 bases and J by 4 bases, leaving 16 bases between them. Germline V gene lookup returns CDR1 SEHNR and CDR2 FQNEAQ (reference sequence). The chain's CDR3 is CASSFEAAYSYEQYF. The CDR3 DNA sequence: TGTGCCAGCAGCTTTGAGGCAGCATATTCATACGAGCAGTACTTC.

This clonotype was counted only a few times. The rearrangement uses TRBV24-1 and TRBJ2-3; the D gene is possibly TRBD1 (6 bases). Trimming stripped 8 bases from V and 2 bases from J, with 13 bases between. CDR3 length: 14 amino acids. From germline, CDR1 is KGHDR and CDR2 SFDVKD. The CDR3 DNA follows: TGTGCCACCACGGCAGGGGCTACCACAGATACGCAGTATTTT. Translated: CATTAGATTDTQYF.

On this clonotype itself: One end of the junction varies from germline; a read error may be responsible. CDR3 nucleotides: TGTGCCAGCAGCTTAGACGCTAGCCCTGGGACCAACGTCCTGACTTTC. Translating gives CASSLDASPGTNVLTF. This chain uses TRBV11-1 with TRBJ2-6; TRBD2 is a possible D gene (5 bases). This CDR3 has 16 amino acids. Germline V gene sequence: CDR1 SGHAT, CDR2 FQDESV (reference sequence).

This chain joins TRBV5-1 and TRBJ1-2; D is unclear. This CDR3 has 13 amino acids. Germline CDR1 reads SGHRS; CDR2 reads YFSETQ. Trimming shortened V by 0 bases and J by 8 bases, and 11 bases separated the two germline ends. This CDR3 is CASSLEGRRGYTF. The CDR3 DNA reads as TGCGCCAGCAGCTTGGAGGGCCGCCGGGGCTACACCTTC.

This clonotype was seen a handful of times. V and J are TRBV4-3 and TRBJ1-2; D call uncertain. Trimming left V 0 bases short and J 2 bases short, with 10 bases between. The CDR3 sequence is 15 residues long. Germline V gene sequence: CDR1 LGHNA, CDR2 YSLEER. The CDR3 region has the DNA TGCGCCAGCAGCCAAGATGGGCAGGACAACTATGGCTACACCTTC. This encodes CASSQDGQDNYGYTF.

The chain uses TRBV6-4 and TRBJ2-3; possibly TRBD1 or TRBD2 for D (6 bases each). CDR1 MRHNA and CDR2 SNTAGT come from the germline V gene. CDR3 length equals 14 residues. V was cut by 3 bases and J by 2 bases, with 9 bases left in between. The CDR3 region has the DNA TGTGCCAGCAGTGATGGGGGGCCCACAGATACGCAGTATTTT. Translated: CASSDGGPTDTQYF.

The CDR3 loop is CASSLQEEQFF. The CDR3 nucleotides read TGTGCCAGCAGCTTACAGGAAGAGCAGTTCTTC. V usage is TRBV7-2 and J usage is TRBJ2-1, with D hard to call. Trimming pared 2 bases from V and 10 bases from J, leaving 6 bases between. This CDR3 region has 11 residues. Germline-derived CDR1 and CDR2 are SGHTA and FQGNSA.

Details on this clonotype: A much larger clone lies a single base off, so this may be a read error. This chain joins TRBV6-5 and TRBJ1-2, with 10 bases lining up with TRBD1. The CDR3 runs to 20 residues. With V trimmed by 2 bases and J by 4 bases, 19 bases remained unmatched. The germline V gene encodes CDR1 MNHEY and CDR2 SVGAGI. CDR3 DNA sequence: TGTGCCAGCAGTTACCCGCTAAGGGGGACAGGGGACCCTTTCTCCTATGGCTACACCTTC. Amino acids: CASSYPLRGTGDPFSYGYTF.

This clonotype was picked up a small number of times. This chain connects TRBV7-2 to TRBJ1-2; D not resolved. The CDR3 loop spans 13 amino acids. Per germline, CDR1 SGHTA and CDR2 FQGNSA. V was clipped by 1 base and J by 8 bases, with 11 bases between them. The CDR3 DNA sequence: TGTGCCAGCAGCTTAGACCCTAATCGAGGCTACACCTTC. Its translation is CASSLDPNRGYTF. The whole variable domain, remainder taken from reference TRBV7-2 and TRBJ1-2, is GAGVSQSPSNKVTEKGKDVELRCDPISGHTALYWYRQSLGQGLEFLIYFQGNSAPDKSGLPSDRFSAERTGGSVSTLTIQRTQQEDSAVYLCASSLDPNRGYTFGSGTRLTVV.

For the CDR3, the DNA is TGTGCCAGCAGCCTCCTAGCGGCGGGGGAGACCCAGTACTTC. It yields the protein CASSLLAAGETQYF. V gene TRBV5-6 combines with J gene TRBJ2-5; 7 bases match TRBD2. Germline V gene lookup returns CDR1 SGHDT and CDR2 YYEEEE. Germline trimming cut 4 bases from V and 5 bases from J; bases unmatched to any gene: 8. This CDR3 region has 14 residues.

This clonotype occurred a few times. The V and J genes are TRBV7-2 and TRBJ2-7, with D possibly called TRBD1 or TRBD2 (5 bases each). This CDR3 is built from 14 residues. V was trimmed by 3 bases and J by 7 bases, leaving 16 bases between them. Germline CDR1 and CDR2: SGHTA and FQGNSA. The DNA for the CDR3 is TGTGCCAGCAGCTTCCAAACAGGATCGGGGGAGCAGTACTTC. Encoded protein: CASSFQTGSGEQYF.

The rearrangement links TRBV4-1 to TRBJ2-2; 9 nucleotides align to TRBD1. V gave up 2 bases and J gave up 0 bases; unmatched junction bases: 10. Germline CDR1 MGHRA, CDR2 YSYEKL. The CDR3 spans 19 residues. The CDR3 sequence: CASSQPGQGPLANTGELFF. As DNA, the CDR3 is TGCGCCAGCAGCCAACCGGGACAGGGACCCTTAGCGAACACCGGGGAGCTGTTTTTT.